This TCR beta chain was documented in a study of blood T cell repertoires in COVID-19. For the study at large: Acute-phase and convalescent COVID-19 samples originated in the United States, Italy and Spain. Sources were T cells, B-cell-depleted T cells, or PBMCs; the material itself was cDNA or gDNA.

The V gene lost 1 base and the J gene lost 3 bases, with 12 bases spanning the gap. Germline V gives CDR1 SEHNR, CDR2 FQNEAQ (reference sequence). The CDR3 is 15 amino acids. Per the study methods: Reference gene primer amplification in the assay estimated nucleated cell counts. Measured with immunoSEQ multiplex PCR; TCRdb has only the in-frame clones, and not every one. V and J calls and clone size are as listed in that table; D and trimming were resolved from the DNA. The sample lists about 140,000 clones, approximately 86% seen once, with less than 6.5% in the top ten. This TCR was recovered from a human donor in a cohort sampled during active COVID-19. Sequencing used peripheral blood. The J gene is TRBJ1-1, the V gene TRBV7-9; no definite D call. CDR3 amino acids: CASSLGFAGYTEAFF. The CDR3 DNA is TGTGCCAGCAGCTTAGGGTTCGCCGGTTACACTGAAGCTTTCTTT.